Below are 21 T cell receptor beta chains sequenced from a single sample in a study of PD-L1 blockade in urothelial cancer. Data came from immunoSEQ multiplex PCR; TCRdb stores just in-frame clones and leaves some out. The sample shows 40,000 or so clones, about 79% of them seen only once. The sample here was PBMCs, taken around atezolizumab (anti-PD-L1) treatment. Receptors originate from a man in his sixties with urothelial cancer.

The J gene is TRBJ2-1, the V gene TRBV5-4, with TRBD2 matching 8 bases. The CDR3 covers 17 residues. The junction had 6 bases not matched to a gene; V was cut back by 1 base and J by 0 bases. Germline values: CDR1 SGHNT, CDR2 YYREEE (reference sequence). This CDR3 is CASSLSSGVVSYNEQFF. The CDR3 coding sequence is TGTGCCAGCAGCTTGAGTAGCGGGGTCGTCTCCTACAATGAGCAGTTCTTC.

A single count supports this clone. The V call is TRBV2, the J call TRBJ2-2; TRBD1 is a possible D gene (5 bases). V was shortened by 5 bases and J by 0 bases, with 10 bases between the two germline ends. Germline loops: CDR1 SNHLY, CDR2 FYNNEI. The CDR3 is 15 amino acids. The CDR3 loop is CASSYRSSNTGELFF. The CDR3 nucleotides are TGTGCCAGCAGTTACAGGAGTTCGAACACCGGGGAGCTGTTTTTT. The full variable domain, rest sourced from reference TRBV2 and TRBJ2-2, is EPEVTQTPSHQVTQMGQEVILRCVPISNHLYFYWYRQILGQKVEFLVSFYNNEISEKSEIFDDQFSVERPDGSNFTLKIRSTKLEDSAMYFCASSYRSSNTGELFFGEGSRLTVL.

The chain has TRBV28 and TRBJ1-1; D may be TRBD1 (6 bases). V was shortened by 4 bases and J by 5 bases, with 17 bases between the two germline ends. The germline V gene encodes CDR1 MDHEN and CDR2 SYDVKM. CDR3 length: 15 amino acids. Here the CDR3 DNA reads TGTGCCAGCAGTTCAGGAAACAGGGTGAGGACTGAAGCTTTCTTT. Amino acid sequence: CASSSGNRVRTEAFF.

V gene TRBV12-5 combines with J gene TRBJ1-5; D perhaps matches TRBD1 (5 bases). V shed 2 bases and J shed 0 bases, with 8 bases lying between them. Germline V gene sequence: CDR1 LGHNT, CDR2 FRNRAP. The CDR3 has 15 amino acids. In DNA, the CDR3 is TGTGCTAGTGGTTTGTGGGGCATTAGCAATCAGCCCCAGCATTTT. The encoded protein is CASGLWGISNQPQHF.

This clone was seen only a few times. CDR3 nucleotides: TGTGCCAGCAGTGAAGTGGCAGGGAATACCTACGAGCAGTACTTC. This sequence encodes CASSEVAGNTYEQYF. This chain connects TRBV6-1 to TRBJ2-7; D may be TRBD1 (5 bases). CDR3 length: 15 residues. CDR1 is MNHNS, CDR2 SASEGT, per germline. V lost 1 base, J lost 2 bases, and 12 bases lay in between.

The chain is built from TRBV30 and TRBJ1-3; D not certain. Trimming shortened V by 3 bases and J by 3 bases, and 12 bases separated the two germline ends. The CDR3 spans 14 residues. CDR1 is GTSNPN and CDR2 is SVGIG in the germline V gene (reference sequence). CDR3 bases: TGTGCCTGGAGCGCGGGCGGGGTTGGAAACACCATATATTTT. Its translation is CAWSAGGVGNTIYF.

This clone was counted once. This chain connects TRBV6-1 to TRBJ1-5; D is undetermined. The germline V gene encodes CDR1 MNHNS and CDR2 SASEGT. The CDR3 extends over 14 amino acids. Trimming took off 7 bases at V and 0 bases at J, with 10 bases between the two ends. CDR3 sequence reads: CASINGGSNQPQHF. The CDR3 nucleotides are TGTGCCAGCATAAACGGAGGTAGCAATCAGCCCCAGCATTTT.

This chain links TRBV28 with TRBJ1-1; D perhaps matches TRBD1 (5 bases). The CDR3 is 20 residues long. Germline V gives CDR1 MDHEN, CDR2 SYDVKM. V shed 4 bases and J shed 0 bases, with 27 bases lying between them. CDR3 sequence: CASSSHLTRRRASMNTEAFF. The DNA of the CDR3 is TGTGCCAGCAGTTCCCATTTGACTCGGCGCAGGGCCTCAATGAACACTGAAGCTTTCTTT.

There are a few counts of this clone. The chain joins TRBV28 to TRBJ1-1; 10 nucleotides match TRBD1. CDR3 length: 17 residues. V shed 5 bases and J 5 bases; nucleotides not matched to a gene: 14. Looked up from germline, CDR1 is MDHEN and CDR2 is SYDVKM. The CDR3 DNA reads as TGTGCCAGCAGTCCGACAGGGGGCGCGGTCGGATATACTGAAGCTTTCTTT. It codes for CASSPTGGAVGYTEAFF.

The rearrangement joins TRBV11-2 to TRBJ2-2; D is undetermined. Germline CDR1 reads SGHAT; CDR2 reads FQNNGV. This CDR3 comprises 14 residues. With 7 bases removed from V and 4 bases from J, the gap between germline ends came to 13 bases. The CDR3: CASIPRYGTGELFF. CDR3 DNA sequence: TGTGCCAGCATCCCCCGGTACGGCACCGGGGAGCTGTTTTTT.

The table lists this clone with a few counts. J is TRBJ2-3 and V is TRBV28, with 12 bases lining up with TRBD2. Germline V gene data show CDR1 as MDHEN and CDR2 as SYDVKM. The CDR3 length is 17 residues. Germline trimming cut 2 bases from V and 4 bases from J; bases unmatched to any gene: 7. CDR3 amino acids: CASSLLAGGRVADTQYF. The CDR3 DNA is TGTGCCAGCAGTTTACTAGCGGGGGGGCGGGTCGCAGATACGCAGTATTTT.

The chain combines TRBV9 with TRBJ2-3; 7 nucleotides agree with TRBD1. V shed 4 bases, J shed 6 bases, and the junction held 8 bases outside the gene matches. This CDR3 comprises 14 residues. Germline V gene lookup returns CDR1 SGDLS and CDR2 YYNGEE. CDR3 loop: CASSSRTGLDTQYF. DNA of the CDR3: TGTGCCAGCAGCAGTCGGACAGGTCTGGATACGCAGTATTTT.

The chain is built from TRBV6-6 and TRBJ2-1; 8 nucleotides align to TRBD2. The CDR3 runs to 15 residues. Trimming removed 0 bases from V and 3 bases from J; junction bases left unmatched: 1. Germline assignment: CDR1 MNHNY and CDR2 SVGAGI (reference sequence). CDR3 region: CASSYSRGGYNEQFF. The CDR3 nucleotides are TGTGCCAGCAGTTACTCACGGGGGGGCTACAATGAGCAGTTCTTC.

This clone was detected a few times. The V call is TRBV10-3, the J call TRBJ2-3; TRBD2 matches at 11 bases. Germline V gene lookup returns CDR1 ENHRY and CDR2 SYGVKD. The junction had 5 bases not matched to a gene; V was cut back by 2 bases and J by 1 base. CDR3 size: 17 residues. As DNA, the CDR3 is TGTGCCATCAGTGAGACGCTGACTAGCGGGGGCACAGATACGCAGTATTTT. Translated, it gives CAISETLTSGGTDTQYF.

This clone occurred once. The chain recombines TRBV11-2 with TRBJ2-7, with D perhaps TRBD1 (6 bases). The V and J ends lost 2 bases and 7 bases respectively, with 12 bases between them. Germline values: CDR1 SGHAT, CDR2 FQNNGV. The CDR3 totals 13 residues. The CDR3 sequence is CASSLSYQGEQYF. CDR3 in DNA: TGTGCCAGCAGCTTATCTTACCAGGGGGAGCAGTACTTC.

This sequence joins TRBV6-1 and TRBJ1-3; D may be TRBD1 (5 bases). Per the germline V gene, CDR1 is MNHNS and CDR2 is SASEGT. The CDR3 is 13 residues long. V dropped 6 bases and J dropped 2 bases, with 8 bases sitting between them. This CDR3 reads CASSPGTGNTIYF. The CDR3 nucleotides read TGTGCCAGCAGCCCAGGGACTGGAAACACCATATATTTT.

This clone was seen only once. This CDR3 is CASSSPRQGGYGYTF. Here the CDR3 DNA reads TGTGCCAGCAGCTCACCCAGACAGGGGGGCTATGGCTACACCTTC. The rearrangement joins TRBV5-6 to TRBJ1-2; 9 nucleotides line up with TRBD1. Germline V gives CDR1 SGHDT, CDR2 YYEEEE. The V gene end was trimmed by 3 bases and the J gene end by 4 bases; junction bases not matched to a gene: 7. The CDR3 sequence is 15 residues long.

As DNA, the CDR3 is TGTGCCAGCAGTTTTAGCGGGGGGGCTAGGGAGCAGTTCTTC. Its translation: CASSFSGGAREQFF. The chain has TRBV27 and TRBJ2-1, with TRBD2 identical over 11 bases. The CDR3 sequence is 14 residues long. Trimming cost V 3 bases and J 10 bases; bases outside gene matches: 5. Germline V CDR1 and CDR2: MNHEY, SMNVEV (reference sequence).

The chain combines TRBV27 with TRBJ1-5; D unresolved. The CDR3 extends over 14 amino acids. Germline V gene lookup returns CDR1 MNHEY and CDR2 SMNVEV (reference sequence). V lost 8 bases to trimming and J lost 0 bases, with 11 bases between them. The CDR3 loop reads CASRELYSNQPQHF. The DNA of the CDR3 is TGTGCCAGCCGAGAACTATATAGCAATCAGCCCCAGCATTTT.

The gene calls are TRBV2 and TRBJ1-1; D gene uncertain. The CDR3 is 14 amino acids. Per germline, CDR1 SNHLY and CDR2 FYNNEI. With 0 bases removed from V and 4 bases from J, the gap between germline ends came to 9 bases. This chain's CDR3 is CASSEASGFTEAFF. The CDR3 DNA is TGTGCCAGCAGTGAAGCCTCGGGGTTCACTGAAGCTTTCTTT. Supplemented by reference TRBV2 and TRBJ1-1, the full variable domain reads EPEVTQTPSHQVTQMGQEVILRCVPISNHLYFYWYRQILGQKVEFLVSFYNNEISEKSEIFDDQFSVERPDGSNFTLKIRSTKLEDSAMYFCASSEASGFTEAFFGQGTRLTVV.

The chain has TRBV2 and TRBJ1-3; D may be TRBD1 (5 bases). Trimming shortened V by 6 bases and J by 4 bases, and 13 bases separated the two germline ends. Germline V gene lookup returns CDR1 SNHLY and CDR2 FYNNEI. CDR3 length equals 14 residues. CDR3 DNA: TGTGCCAGCAGGTCAGGGTTTTCGGGAAACACCATATATTTT. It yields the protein CASRSGFSGNTIYF.